The clone carrying this TCR beta chain has only a few counts. Antigen specificity is unknown. Germline CDR1 and CDR2: DFQATT and SNEGSKA (reference sequence). The CDR3 has 10 amino acids. The V end lost 5 bases, the J end lost 5 bases, and 7 bases lay between the germline ends. This sample is part of a study of response to subunit inactivated influenza vaccine. TCRdb fed the RT-PCR reads into MiXCR, producing one record per CDR3 protein. The sample lists around 530,000 distinct CDR3 sequences; approximately 15% were seen once. Study-wide findings and caveats: Every seasonal influenza vaccination brings in few new T cells, the authors suggested.

Sequenced here: CD4+ T cells sorted from PBMCs, sampled roughly 24 months after vaccination. The sequence came from a man aged 45-69 years who received an inactivated influenza vaccine. The chain has TRBV20-1 and TRBJ2-7, with D possibly being TRBD1 (5 bases). The CDR3 loop is CSAYRNEQYF. The CDR3, as DNA: TGCAGTGCTTACAGGAACGAGCAGTACTTC.